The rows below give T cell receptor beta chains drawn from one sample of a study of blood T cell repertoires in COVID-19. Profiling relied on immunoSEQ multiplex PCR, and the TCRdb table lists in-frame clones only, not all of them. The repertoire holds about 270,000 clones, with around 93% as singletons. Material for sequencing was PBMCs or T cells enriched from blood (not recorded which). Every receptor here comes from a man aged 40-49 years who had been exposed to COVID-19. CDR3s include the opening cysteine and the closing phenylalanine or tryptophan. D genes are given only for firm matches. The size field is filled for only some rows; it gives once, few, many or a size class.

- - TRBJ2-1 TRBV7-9 TGTGCCAGCAGCCGGCCGGAGGGCGCCAGCTCCTACAATGAGCAGTTCTTC CASSRPEGASSYNEQFF
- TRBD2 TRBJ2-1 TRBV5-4 TGTGCCAGCAGCCCGGCCGGACTAGCGAACAATGAGCAGTTCTTC CASSPAGLANNEQFF
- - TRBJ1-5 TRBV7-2 TGTGCCAGCAGCTTAGCATCAGGGGTGGACCAGCCCCAGCATTTT CASSLASGVDQPQHF
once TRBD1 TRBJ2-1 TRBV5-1 TGCGCCAGCAGCCGAGTCCCGGGACAGGGGGCCGGGAATGAGCAGTTCTTC CASSRVPGQGAGNEQFF
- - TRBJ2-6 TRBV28 TGTGCCAGCAGTTTATACAGGGTGTTCGGTGGGGCCAACGTCCTGACTTTC CASSLYRVFGGANVLTF
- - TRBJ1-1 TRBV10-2 TGCGCCAGCTCACGGGCAGGGGACATGAACACTGAAGCTTTCTTT CASSRAGDMNTEAFF
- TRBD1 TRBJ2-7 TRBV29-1 TGCAGCGTTGCTTGGGACAGCGCCTACGAGCAGTACTTC CSVAWDSAYEQYF
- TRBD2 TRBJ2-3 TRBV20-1 TGCAGTGCTAGTTTAGGCCTAGCGGGGAACACAGATACGCAGTATTTT CSASLGLAGNTDTQYF
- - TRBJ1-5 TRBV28 TGTGCCAGCAGTTTCCGAACAGGGCCCAATCAGCCCCAGCATTTT CASSFRTGPNQPQHF
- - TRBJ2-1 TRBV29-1 TGCAGCGTTGCGAGGGCCCTAGAGAGGAATGAGCAGTTCTTC CSVARALERNEQFF
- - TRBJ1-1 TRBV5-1 TGCGCCAGCAGCGGGAGCGAGAACGGGGGGAACACTGAAGCTTTCTTT CASSGSENGGNTEAFF
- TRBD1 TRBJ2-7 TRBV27 TGTGCCAGCAGTGGCCGGGACAGGGGATTCTACGAGCAGTACTTC CASSGRDRGFYEQYF
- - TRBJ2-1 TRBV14 TGTGCCAGCAGCCAAGTAGCGACCCCATACAATGAGCAGTTCTTC CASSQVATPYNEQFF
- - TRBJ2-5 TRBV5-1 TGCGCCAGCAGCTTGGCGGGAAGAGGGGAGACCCAGTACTTC CASSLAGRGETQYF
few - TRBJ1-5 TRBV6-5 TGTGCCAGCAGTTACTCGCGGGGGGCGGATCAGCCCCAGCATTTT CASSYSRGADQPQHF
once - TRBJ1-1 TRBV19 TGTGCCAGTAGTCCATATCTTCAGAATTTGAACACTGAAGCTTTCTTT CASSPYLQNLNTEAFF
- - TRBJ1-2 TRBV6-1 TGTGCCAGCAGTGATAGTGGGGGCGTCACCTATGGCTACACCTTC CASSDSGGVTYGYTF
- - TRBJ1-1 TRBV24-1 TGTGCCACCAGTGATTCTGGGGGAGGCACTGAAGCTTTCTTT CATSDSGGGTEAFF
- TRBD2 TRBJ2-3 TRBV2 TGTGCCAGCTCTTGGGAGGGCCACGACACAGATACGCAGTATTTT CASSWEGHDTDTQYF
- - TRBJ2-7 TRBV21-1 TGTGCCAGCAGCAAAGCCAGGGCCGACTCCTACGAGCAGTACTTC CASSKARADSYEQYF
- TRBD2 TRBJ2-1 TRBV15 TGTGCCACCAGCAGAGATCAGCAACTAGCGGGAGTAAATGAGCAGTTCTTC CATSRDQQLAGVNEQFF
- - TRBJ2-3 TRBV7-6 TGTGCCAGCAGCTTGACAGCAACTAGCACAGATACGCAGTATTTT CASSLTATSTDTQYF
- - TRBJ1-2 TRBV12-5 TGTGCTAGTGGTTTGGTAGGGGACTATGGCTACACCTTC CASGLVGDYGYTF
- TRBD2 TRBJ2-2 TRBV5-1 TGCGCCAGCAGGAAGACTAGCTCTACCGGGGAGCTGTTTTTT CASRKTSSTGELFF
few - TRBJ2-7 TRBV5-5 TGTGCCAGCAGCCCTATTGAGAGTACAGGCCCCTACGAGCAGTACTTC CASSPIESTGPYEQYF
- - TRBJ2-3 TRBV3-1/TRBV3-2 TGTGCCAGCAGCTTTGCGCGGACACATCCTCGCGATACGCAGTATTTT CASSFARTHPRDTQYF
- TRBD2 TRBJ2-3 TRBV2 TGTGCCAGCAGTGAAAGGGGCGGGAGGGCCGTAGATACGCAGTATTTT CASSERGGRAVDTQYF
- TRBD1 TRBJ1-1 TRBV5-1 TGCGCCAGCAGCCCCGGGACAGCTGAAGCTTTCTTT CASSPGTAEAFF
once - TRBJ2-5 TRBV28 TGTGCCAGCAGTTTATCAGGGCACCAAGAGACCCAGTACTTC CASSLSGHQETQYF
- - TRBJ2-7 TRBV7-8 TGTGCCAGCAGCTTAGCCGGGGGCTACGAGCAGTACTTC CASSLAGGYEQYF